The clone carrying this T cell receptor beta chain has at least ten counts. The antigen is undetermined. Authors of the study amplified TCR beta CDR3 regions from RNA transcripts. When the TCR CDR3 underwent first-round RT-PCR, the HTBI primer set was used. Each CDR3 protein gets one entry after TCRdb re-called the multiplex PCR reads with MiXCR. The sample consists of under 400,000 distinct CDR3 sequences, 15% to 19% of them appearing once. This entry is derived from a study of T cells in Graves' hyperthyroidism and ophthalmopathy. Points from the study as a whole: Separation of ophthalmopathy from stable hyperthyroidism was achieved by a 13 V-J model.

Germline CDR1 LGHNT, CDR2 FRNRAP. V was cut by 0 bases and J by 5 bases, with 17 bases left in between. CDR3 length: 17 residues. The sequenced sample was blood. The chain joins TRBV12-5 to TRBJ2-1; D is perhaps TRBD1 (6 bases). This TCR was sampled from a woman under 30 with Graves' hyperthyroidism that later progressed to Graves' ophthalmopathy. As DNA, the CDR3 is TGTGCTAGTGGTTTGGTACTGGCAGGGGATTCGCACAATGAGCAGTTCTTC. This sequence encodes CASGLVLAGDSHNEQFF.